This TCR beta chain derives from a study of breast tumors, draining lymph nodes, adjacent tissues. Study-level points and caveats: Most tumor T cells seemingly derive from lymph node, then expand in tumor. Luminal-like breast cancer showed significantly higher tumor–nontumor repertoire similarity than basal-like.

From the multiplex PCR reads, TCRdb called clonotypes with MiXCR, one entry per CDR3 protein. The sample yields around 250,000 distinct CDR3 sequences, 34% seen once. Samples came from axillary lymph nodes draining the breast cancer. To note about this clonotype: What it binds is not known. Being one base from a much bigger clone, this may be a read error.

From germline, CDR1 is SGHDN and CDR2 FVKESK. The CDR3 extends over 15 amino acids. The sequenced sample was axillary lymph node tissue. The chain carries TRBV14 and TRBJ2-7, with 11 bases lining up with TRBD2. This TCR was sampled from a female donor with breast cancer. Some clones in this sample may be carry-over from other donors' samples. CDR3 amino acids: CASSRPGLAAYERYF. In DNA, the CDR3 is TGTGCCAGCAGCCGACCGGGACTAGCGGCCTACGAGCGGTACTTC.